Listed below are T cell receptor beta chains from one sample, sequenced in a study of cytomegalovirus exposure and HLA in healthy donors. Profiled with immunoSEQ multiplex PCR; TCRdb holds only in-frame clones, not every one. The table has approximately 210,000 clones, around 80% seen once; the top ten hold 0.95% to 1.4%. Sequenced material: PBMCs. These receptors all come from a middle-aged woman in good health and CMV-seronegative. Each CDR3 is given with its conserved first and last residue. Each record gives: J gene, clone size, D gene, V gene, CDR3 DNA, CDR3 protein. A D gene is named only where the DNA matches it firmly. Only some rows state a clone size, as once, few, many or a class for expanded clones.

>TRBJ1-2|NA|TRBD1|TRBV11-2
TGTGCCAGCAGCCCCGACAGGGGCTATGGCTACACCTTC
CASSPDRGYGYTF
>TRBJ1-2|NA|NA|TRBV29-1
TGCAGCGCTCCCATTACGGGGTATGGCTACACCTTC
CSAPITGYGYTF
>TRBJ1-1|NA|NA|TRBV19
TGTGCCAGTAGTATCCAAGGGGGTTTCGGCACTGAAGCTTTCTTT
CASSIQGGFGTEAFF
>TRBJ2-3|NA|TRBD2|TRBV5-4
TGTGCCAGCGCCCCCCGGGGGGGGGTCACAGATACGCAGTATTTT
CASAPRGGVTDTQYF
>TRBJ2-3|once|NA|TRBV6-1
TGTGCCAGCAGTGAAGCGGCCGGGGTCGGCACAGATACGCAGTATTTT
CASSEAAGVGTDTQYF
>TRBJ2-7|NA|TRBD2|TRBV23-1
TGCGCCAGCAGTCCATTTGCGGGGGGGGACGAGCAGTACTTC
CASSPFAGGDEQYF
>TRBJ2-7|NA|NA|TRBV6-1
TGTGCCAGCCAGGGATCCTACGAGCAGTACTTC
CASQGSYEQYF
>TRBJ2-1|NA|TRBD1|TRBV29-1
TGCAGCGTTAACCAGGGACAGTTCGTTGATGAGCAGTTCTTC
CSVNQGQFVDEQFF
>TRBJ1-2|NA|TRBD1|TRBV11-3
TGTGCCAGCAGCTGGGGGACAGGGGTAAACTATGGCTACACCTTC
CASSWGTGVNYGYTF
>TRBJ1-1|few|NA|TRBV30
TGTGCCTGCCTTAAACAGAGAAACACTGAAGCTTTCTTT
CACLKQRNTEAFF
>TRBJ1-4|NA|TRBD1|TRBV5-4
TGTGCCAGCAGCCTCCCAGGGGGCTTCGATGAAAAACTGTTTTTT
CASSLPGGFDEKLFF
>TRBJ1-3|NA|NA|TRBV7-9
TGTGCCAGCAGCTCGCCCTCCCTAAGCTCTGGAAACACCATATATTTT
CASSSPSLSSGNTIYF
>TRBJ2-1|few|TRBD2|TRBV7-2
TGTGCCAGCAGCTTAGCGGCGACTAGCGTTTACCCTGAGCAGTTCTTC
CASSLAATSVYPEQFF
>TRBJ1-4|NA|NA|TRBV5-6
TGTGCCAGCAGCTTGGGACAGGTCAATGAAAAACTGTTTTTT
CASSLGQVNEKLFF
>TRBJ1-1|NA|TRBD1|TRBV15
TGTGCCACCAGCGGAACTCCGGGACAGGTTGGAGCTTTCTTT
CATSGTPGQVGAFF
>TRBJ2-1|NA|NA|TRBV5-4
TGTGCCAGCAGCCCCGGTGCTGGGAGAAAGGGCCATGAGCAGTTCTTC
CASSPGAGRKGHEQFF
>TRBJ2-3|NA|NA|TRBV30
TGTGCCTGGAGTGTGCTTCAGCGACACCCGGGGAATACGCAGTATTTT
CAWSVLQRHPGNTQYF
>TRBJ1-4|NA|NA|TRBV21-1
TGTGCCAGCAGCGCCTACCCCGGGACAGCTAATGAAAAACTGTTTTTT
CASSAYPGTANEKLFF
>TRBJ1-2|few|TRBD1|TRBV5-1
TGCGCCAGCATGGTCGGGGGACAGGGGCCTGGCTACACCTTC
CASMVGGQGPGYTF
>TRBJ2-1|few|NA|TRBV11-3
TGTGCCAGCCGTAGAGCGGGTGCCAAAGATGAGCAGTTCTTC
CASRRAGAKDEQFF
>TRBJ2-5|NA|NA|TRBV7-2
TGTGCCAGCAGCTTACTCCTCGACAGGCTCCCAGAGACCCAGTACTTC
CASSLLLDRLPETQYF
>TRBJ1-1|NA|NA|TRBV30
TGTGCCTGGAGTGAGGGGCTCGCCGAAGCTTTCTTT
CAWSEGLAEAFF
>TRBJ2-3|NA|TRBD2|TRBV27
TGTGCCAGCAGAACCGGACTAGCGGGATTAGATACGCAGTATTTT
CASRTGLAGLDTQYF
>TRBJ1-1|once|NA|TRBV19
TGTGCCAGTCGATTCTCGGCAGGGTGGGCGAACACTGAAGCTTTCTTT
CASRFSAGWANTEAFF
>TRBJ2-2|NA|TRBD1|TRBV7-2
TGTGCCAGCAGATCGCCGGGACAGGGAGACACCGGGGAGCTGTTTTTT
CASRSPGQGDTGELFF
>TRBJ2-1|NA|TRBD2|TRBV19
TGTGCCAGTAGTCGGACTAGCGGGATAGCAATCGCCAATGAGCAGTTCTTC
CASSRTSGIAIANEQFF
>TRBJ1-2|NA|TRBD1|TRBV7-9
TGCGCCAGCAGCTTAGAAATGGGGGACAGAAGCTATGGCTACACCTTC
CASSLEMGDRSYGYTF
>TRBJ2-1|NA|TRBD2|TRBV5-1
TGCGCCAGCAGCTTGGCCGGGGGGGAGCTGCGGGATGAGCAGTTCTTC
CASSLAGGELRDEQFF
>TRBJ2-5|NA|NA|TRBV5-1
TGCGCCAGCAGTTTAAGTCAGGGAGAGACCCAGTACTTC
CASSLSQGETQYF
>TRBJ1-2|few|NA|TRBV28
TGTGCCAGCAGTTTTCCCGGACACGTCTATGGCTACACCTTC
CASSFPGHVYGYTF
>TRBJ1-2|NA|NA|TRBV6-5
TGTGCCAGCAGTTTTACAGGCCGGGGCTACACCTTC
CASSFTGRGYTF
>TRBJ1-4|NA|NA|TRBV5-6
TGTGCCAGCAGCTTAGGAGCAACTAATGAAAAACTGTTTTTT
CASSLGATNEKLFF
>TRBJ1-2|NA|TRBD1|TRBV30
TGTGCCTGGAACCGGGACAGGGGCCACTATGGCTACACCTTC
CAWNRDRGHYGYTF
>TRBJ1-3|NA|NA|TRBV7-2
TGTGCCACCTCCTCGGGGGGGTCCGGAAACACCATATATTTT
CATSSGGSGNTIYF
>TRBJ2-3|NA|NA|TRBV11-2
TGTGCCAGCAGCTTAGATGCAGAGGTTACGCAGTATTTT
CASSLDAEVTQYF
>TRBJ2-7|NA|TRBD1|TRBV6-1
TGTGCCAGCAGTGGACAGGGTAGGGGCGAGCAGTACTTC
CASSGQGRGEQYF
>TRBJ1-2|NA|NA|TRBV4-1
TGCGCCAGCAGCCCTAGCCCAGGGACAAACTATGGCTACACCTTC
CASSPSPGTNYGYTF
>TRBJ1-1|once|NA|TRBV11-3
TGTGCCAGCAGCTTGGAGAACCGCCATTGGGTCACTGAAGCTTTCTTT
CASSLENRHWVTEAFF
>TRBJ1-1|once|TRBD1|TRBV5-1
TGCGCCAGCAGCTTGCTGATGGGACAGGGATTGGCTTTCTTT
CASSLLMGQGLAFF
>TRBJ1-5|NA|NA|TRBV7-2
TGTGCCAGCAGCTTAGGGCGAGGTTATAGCAATCAGCCCCAGCATTTT
CASSLGRGYSNQPQHF